These T cell receptor beta chains were read from a single sample in a study of T cell clusters in autoimmune cytopenias. Using the multiplex PCR reads, TCRdb records one entry per CDR3 protein without DNA. This table lists 3,500 to 4,000 distinct CDR3 sequences. The sample comprised peripheral blood. These receptor sequences come from a human donor with an autoimmune cytopenia or autoimmune hepatitis (not recorded which). The CDR3 runs from the conserved cysteine through the conserved F or W. Only some rows state a clone size, as once, few, many or a class for expanded clones.

TRBJ2-7 | medium-sized | TRBV6-1 | CASSVGLSSYEQYF
TRBJ1-6 | NA | TRBV27 | CASSSGTGAIGPLHF
TRBJ2-2 | medium-sized | TRBV19 | CASSRDSISPGELFF
TRBJ2-5 | NA | TRBV6-2/TRBV6-3 | CASNPLQGLQETQYF
TRBJ2-7 | NA | TRBV5-6 | CASSLRGGEQYF
TRBJ2-7 | NA | TRBV27 | CASRTPGYEQYF
TRBJ2-5 | NA | TRBV6-5 | CASSLLAGSAQETQYF
TRBJ2-2 | NA | TRBV27 | CASTATSVRTGELFF
TRBJ2-1 | large | TRBV18 | CASSPRKSGNEQFF
TRBJ2-1 | NA | TRBV7-2 | CASSLAVASDEQFF
TRBJ2-5 | NA | TRBV27 | CASRGPGLAGKYQETQYF
TRBJ2-7 | medium-sized | TRBV19 | CASSIKAASGSPLTAEQYF
TRBJ2-1 | NA | TRBV27 | CASSLGTGVNNEQFF
TRBJ1-1 | NA | TRBV29-1 | CSIGTANTEAFF
TRBJ2-3 | medium-sized | TRBV19 | CASKTRAGQGPTDTQYF
TRBJ2-5 | NA | TRBV6-5 | CASSQRVQTQYF
TRBJ1-4 | NA | TRBV6-1 | CASSVFTGVNEKLFF
TRBJ2-5 | NA | TRBV7-6 | CASSLDPPLLLQETQYF
TRBJ2-1 | NA | TRBV6-2/TRBV6-3 | CASSSLAVLPEQFF
TRBJ2-3 | NA | TRBV6-1 | CASNGGSDTQYF
TRBJ2-5 | NA | TRBV5-1 | CASRYPQETQYF